This entry is about one T cell receptor beta chain. The data are from a study of cytomegalovirus exposure and HLA in healthy donors. Measured with immunoSEQ multiplex PCR; TCRdb has only the in-frame clones, and not every one. The table lists roughly 250,000 clones, almost 90% of them singletons, with approximately 0.34% in the top ten. This receptor was taken from a young woman in good health and CMV-seronegative. Material: PBMCs.

CDR3 protein: CASSLQTSGEGTDTQYF. The CDR3 DNA is TGTGCCAGCAGCTTACAGACTAGCGGGGAAGGAACAGATACGCAGTATTTT. This rearrangement joins TRBV7-2 to TRBJ2-3; TRBD2 matches 11 bases. The CDR3 loop spans 17 amino acids. The V gene end was trimmed by 2 bases and the J gene end by 3 bases; junction bases not matched to a gene: 7. Germline V gene lookup returns CDR1 SGHTA and CDR2 FQGNSA.